A single sample gave rise to the 5 T cell receptor beta chains below, sequenced in a study of CD8 T cells in Susac syndrome. RNA, at about 0.5 to 1 ug, was reverse transcribed with random hexamers. TCRdb fed the immunoSEQ multiplex PCR reads into MiXCR, producing one record per CDR3 protein. This repertoire shows 200,000 or so distinct CDR3 sequences, about 95% found once; its top ten account for under 0.095%. The sequencing input was CD4+ T cells from PBMCs. The receptor set was obtained from a human donor with multiple sclerosis.

The genes are TRBV2 and TRBJ1-1, with D possibly being TRBD1 (5 bases). Trimming removed 8 bases from V and 7 bases from J, with 26 bases in between. Germline CDR1 SNHLY, CDR2 FYNNEI. The CDR3 loop spans 16 amino acids. CDR3 coding DNA: TGTGCCAGCCCACGGGGGATCAACAACCCCGCAATTGAAGCTTTCTTT. It translates to CASPRGINNPAIEAFF.

This sequence joins TRBV30 and TRBJ1-5; a weak D match, TRBD1 (5 bases). Germline V gives CDR1 GTSNPN, CDR2 SVGIG (reference sequence). The V end lost 2 bases, the J end lost 6 bases, and 11 bases lay between the germline ends. The CDR3 is 13 amino acids. CDR3 in amino acids: CAWSFPGSQPQHF. The CDR3 DNA reads as TGTGCCTGGAGTTTCCCAGGGAGTCAGCCCCAGCATTTT.

The rearrangement joins TRBV3-1 to TRBJ1-2; D is unresolved. The CDR3 runs to 15 residues. Germline values: CDR1 LGHDT, CDR2 YNNKEL (reference sequence). Between the trimmed V and J ends, which lost 1 base and 1 base, there was a span of 10 bases. The CDR3: CASSQGGLINYGYTF. CDR3 coding DNA: TGTGCCAGCAGCCAAGGAGGGCTGATTAACTATGGCTACACCTTC.

The rearrangement joins TRBV3-1 to TRBJ2-1; D is uncertain. Germline V lookup: CDR1 LGHDT, CDR2 YNNKEL (reference sequence). The V end lost 4 bases, the J end lost 0 bases, and 10 bases lay between the germline ends. The CDR3 spans 15 residues. The CDR3 DNA reads as TGTGCCAGCAGCCCGACACATAGCTCCTACAATGAGCAGTTCTTC. Amino acids: CASSPTHSSYNEQFF.

The chain recombines TRBV29-1 with TRBJ2-1; 11 bases are a match to TRBD2. The CDR3 has 14 residues. Per germline, CDR1 SQVTM and CDR2 ANQGSEA. V lost 5 bases and J lost 8; bases outside the gene matches: 8. Written as DNA, the CDR3 is TGCAGCGTTTTAGCGGGGGGGCCTATGGATGAGCAGTTCTTC. Amino acids: CSVLAGGPMDEQFF.